One and the same sample provided the 25 T cell receptor beta chains below, sequenced in a study of blood T cell repertoires in COVID-19. The repertoire was sequenced with immunoSEQ multiplex PCR; TCRdb's copy has only in-frame clones and lacks some. The table includes more than 200,000 clones, approximately 88% detected once. The sequencing input was peripheral blood. These receptor sequences come from a man between 35 and 55 years old with acute or convalescent COVID-19.

The chain recombines TRBV5-6 with TRBJ2-1; 8 positions agree with TRBD2. This CDR3 has 15 amino acids. V shed 4 bases, J shed 4 bases, and the junction held 7 bases outside the gene matches. Germline V gene lookup returns CDR1 SGHDT and CDR2 YYEEEE. CDR3 sequence (DNA): TGTGCCAGCAGCCATAGCGGGGCCCCGTACAATGAGCAGTTCTTC. Translation: CASSHSGAPYNEQFF.

The V gene is TRBV19, the J gene TRBJ1-2; the match to TRBD1 covers 8 bases. The CDR3 runs 16 residues. The ends lost 0 bases at V and 1 base at J; junction bases unmatched: 4. CDR1 is LNHDA and CDR2 is SQIVND in the germline V gene (reference sequence). CDR3 region: CASSIDSTGVNYGYTF. CDR3 nucleotide sequence: TGTGCCAGTAGTATAGATTCGACAGGGGTTAACTATGGCTACACCTTC.

J is TRBJ1-2 and V is TRBV29-1; 11 bases fit TRBD1. The CDR3 is 16 amino acids. J was trimmed by 7 bases and V by 3 bases; bases with no gene match: 13. Germline lookup yields CDR1 SQVTM and CDR2 ANQGSEA. CDR3 in amino acids: CSVDAPGTGGVRGYTF. The CDR3 nucleotides read TGCAGCGTTGACGCGCCCGGGACAGGGGGTGTTCGTGGCTACACCTTC.

The gene calls are TRBV15 and TRBJ1-2, with D perhaps matching TRBD1 (5 bases). V lost 3 bases and J lost 7, with 15 bases in between. This CDR3 spans 14 amino acids. Germline CDR1 and CDR2: LNHNV and YYDKDF (reference sequence). The CDR3 spells CATSRDIGQSGYTF. The CDR3 region has the DNA TGTGCCACCAGCAGGGACATAGGCCAGTCTGGCTACACCTTC. Supplemented by reference TRBV15 and TRBJ1-2, the full variable domain reads DAMVIQNPRYQVTQFGKPVTLSCSQTLNHNVMYWYQQKSSQAPKLLFHYYDKDFNNEADTPDNFQSRRPNTSFCFLDIRSPGLGDTAMYLCATSRDIGQSGYTFGSGTRLTVV.

The V and J genes are TRBV5-1 and TRBJ2-3; TRBD1 might be the D (6 bases). The germline CDR1 and CDR2 sequences are SGHRS and YFSETQ. This CDR3 has 14 residues. Trimming removed 4 bases from V and 4 bases from J, with 13 bases in between. Here the CDR3 DNA reads TGCGCCAGCAGCCACCGACAGGATCCAGATACGCAGTATTTT. Translating gives CASSHRQDPDTQYF.

This clone showed up just a few times. At one end the junction does not follow the germline gene, possibly because of a read error. This sequence joins TRBV29-1 and TRBJ1-2, with 12 bases identical to TRBD1. The germline V gene has CDR1 SQVTM and CDR2 ANQGSEA. This CDR3 has 13 residues. The CDR3 protein is CSVPPGQGAGGAF. The CDR3, as DNA: TGCAGCGTTCCTCCGGGACAGGGGGCCGGCGGCGCCTTC.

CDR3 protein: CASSSPGIKKPVAFF. CDR3 coding DNA: TGTGCCAGCAGCTCACCGGGAATAAAAAAGCCCGTGGCTTTCTTT. The rearrangement joins TRBV5-6 to TRBJ1-1; no definite D call. Germline V gives CDR1 SGHDT, CDR2 YYEEEE. This CDR3 region has 15 residues. V was cut by 3 bases and J by 11 bases, with 23 bases left in between.

CDR3 sequence (DNA): TGTGCCAGCAGCCAGTACAATGAGCAGTTCTTC. This translates into CASSQYNEQFF. The rearrangement links TRBV27 to TRBJ2-1; D not resolved. Trimming left V 6 bases short and J 4 bases short, with 4 bases between. The CDR3 length is 11 residues. Germline CDR1 reads MNHEY; CDR2 reads SMNVEV (reference sequence).

The sample holds one count of this clone. V is TRBV10-3 and J is TRBJ1-2; the D gene is possibly TRBD1 (6 bases). V dropped 11 bases and J dropped 5 bases, with 15 bases sitting between them. CDR1 is ENHRY, CDR2 SYGVKD, per germline. This CDR3 spans 12 amino acids. The CDR3 sequence: CASTQGSYGYTF. The CDR3 DNA reads TGTGCCTCCACCCAGGGGTCTTATGGCTACACCTTC.

V usage is TRBV3-1 (or the pseudogene TRBV3-2) and J usage is TRBJ1-2, with D maybe TRBD1 (6 bases). Germline CDR1 and CDR2: LGHDT and YNNKEL (reference sequence). This CDR3 contains 16 residues. V lost 0 bases and J 8 bases, leaving 19 bases between the germline ends. The CDR3 DNA follows: TGTGCCAGCAGCCAAGATGCGACAGGCCTGACGGGCGGCTACACCTTC. Its translation: CASSQDATGLTGGYTF.

This clone was counted between two and nine times. The rearrangement joins TRBV7-2 to TRBJ2-7, with 8 bases aligning to TRBD1. Germline V gene lookup returns CDR1 SGHTA and CDR2 FQGNSA. This CDR3 has 14 residues. Trimming at V came to 2 bases and at J to 3 bases, leaving 3 bases not matched to a gene. This CDR3 is CASSLQGQDYEQYF. The CDR3 nucleotides are TGTGCCAGCAGCTTACAGGGACAGGACTACGAGCAGTACTTC.

This chain joins TRBV28 and TRBJ2-7; D perhaps matches TRBD1 (5 bases). This CDR3 spans 14 amino acids. The V gene's germline CDR1 is MDHEN and CDR2 SYDVKM. V was shortened by 6 bases and J by 2 bases, with 14 bases between the two germline ends. The CDR3 coding sequence is TGTGCCAGCAGCCCTCACACAGGCGCCTACGAGCAGTACTTC. Residues: CASSPHTGAYEQYF.

This chain joins TRBV5-8 and TRBJ1-5; TRBD1 might be the D (6 bases). The length of the CDR3 is 18 residues. Germline V gives CDR1 SGHTS, CDR2 YDEGEE. V was cut by 0 bases and J by 5 bases, with 21 bases left in between. CDR3 amino acids: CASSLDWQGYGFYQPQHF. The CDR3 DNA reads as TGTGCCAGCAGCTTGGATTGGCAGGGGTATGGCTTCTATCAGCCCCAGCATTTT. Complete variable domain (other parts from reference TRBV5-8 and TRBJ1-5): EAGVTQSPTHLIKTRGQQATLRCSPISGHTSVYWYQQALGLGLQFLLWYDEGEERNRGNFPPRFSGRQFPNYSSELNVNALELEDSALYLCASSLDWQGYGFYQPQHFGDGTRLSIL.

This clone was observed a few times. The chain links TRBV7-2 to TRBJ2-7, with D uncertain. This CDR3 contains 13 residues. CDR1 is SGHTA, CDR2 FQGNSA, per germline. V lost 1 base, J lost 3 bases, and 7 bases lay in between. The CDR3, as DNA: TGTGCCAGCAGCTTAGGAGTAGACTACGAGCAGTACTTC. This sequence encodes CASSLGVDYEQYF.

This chain uses TRBV30 with TRBJ2-4; 7 bases agree with TRBD1. Trimming took 0 bases from V and 4 from J; bases not matched to a gene: 0. The CDR3 has 13 residues. Germline V lookup: CDR1 GTSNPN, CDR2 SVGIG (reference sequence). The CDR3 coding sequence is TGTGCCTGGAGTGTACAGGGGAAAAACATTCAGTACTTC. Protein: CAWSVQGKNIQYF.

The chain joins TRBV6-5 to TRBJ1-2; 7 nucleotides line up with TRBD1. With V trimmed by 6 bases and J by 8 bases, 9 bases remained unmatched. The CDR3 contains 13 residues. Per the germline V gene, CDR1 is MNHEY and CDR2 is SVGAGI. The DNA for the CDR3 is TGTGCCAGCAGACTTCAGGGGGTGGGCGGCTACACCTTC. As protein: CASRLQGVGGYTF.

In this sample, this clone turned up once. The gene calls are TRBV30 and TRBJ1-2, with D uncertain. This CDR3 spans 11 amino acids. Germline CDR1 and CDR2: GTSNPN and SVGIG (reference sequence). The ends were cut back, 2 bases at V and 8 bases at J, with 9 bases in the middle. The DNA of the CDR3 is TGTGCCTGGAGTCCGACTTGGGGCTACACCTTC. Encoded protein: CAWSPTWGYTF.

This chain links TRBV5-1 with TRBJ1-2; D may be TRBD1 (6 bases). The CDR3 totals 15 residues. V was cut by 1 base and J by 4 bases, with 14 bases left in between. Germline CDR1 is SGHRS and CDR2 is YFSETQ. CDR3 loop: CASSLLGATPYGYTF. The CDR3 DNA reads TGCGCCAGCAGCTTGTTGGGGGCTACCCCCTATGGCTACACCTTC.

Here the CDR3 reads CASSGGGQMNTEAFF. The CDR3 coding sequence is TGTGCCAGCAGCGGGGGGGGACAAATGAACACTGAAGCTTTCTTT. V usage is TRBV5-4 and J usage is TRBJ1-1, with D possibly being TRBD1 (6 bases). Looked up from germline, CDR1 is SGHNT and CDR2 is YYREEE (reference sequence). The V gene lost 4 bases and the J gene lost 0 bases, with 13 bases spanning the gap. The CDR3 contains 15 residues. Supplemented by reference TRBV5-4 and TRBJ1-1, the full variable domain reads ETGVTQSPTHLIKTRGQQVTLRCSSQSGHNTVSWYQQALGQGPQFIFQYYREEENGRGNFPPRFSGLQFPNYSSELNVNALELDDSALYLCASSGGGQMNTEAFFGQGTRLTVV.

V and J are TRBV7-2 and TRBJ2-7; D gene ambiguous. V lost 1 base to trimming and J lost 6 bases, with 10 bases between them. The CDR3 is made up of 13 amino acids. Germline CDR1 and CDR2: SGHTA and FQGNSA. The CDR3 nucleotides read TGTGCCAGCAGCTTAGAATGGAGTCGCGAGCAGTACTTC. It is translated as CASSLEWSREQYF.

The rearrangement links TRBV5-6 to TRBJ2-7; 14 bases are shared with TRBD2. The ends lost 3 bases at V and 5 bases at J; junction bases unmatched: 4. The CDR3 spans 15 residues. Germline V lookup: CDR1 SGHDT, CDR2 YYEEEE. The CDR3 bases are TGTGCCAGCAGCTCACCGGGACTAGCGGGAGACGAGCAGTACTTC. This codes for CASSSPGLAGDEQYF.

The count of this clone is one. The chain is built from TRBV10-1 and TRBJ2-7; 8 nucleotides match TRBD2. J gave up 2 bases and V 0 bases, and 15 bases lay outside the gene matches. CDR1 and CDR2 from the germline V gene are WNHNN and SYGVQD (reference sequence). This CDR3 is built from 19 residues. The CDR3 is CASSESASGLGSNAYEQYF. The CDR3 nucleotides are TGCGCCAGCAGTGAGTCGGCTAGCGGGCTGGGATCTAACGCCTACGAGCAGTACTTC.

The chain combines TRBV18 with TRBJ2-1, with 10 bases lining up with TRBD1. After removal of 3 bases from V and 6 bases from J, the junction contained 5 bases not matched to a gene. CDR3 length: 15 residues. From germline, CDR1 is KGHSH and CDR2 LQKENI. CDR3 sequence reads: CASSPSDRGSNEQFF. CDR3 nucleotide sequence: TGTGCCAGCTCACCCTCGGACAGGGGGTCCAATGAGCAGTTCTTC.

The chain has TRBV29-1 and TRBJ1-1, with unresolved D. Trimming took 3 bases from V and 1 from J, leaving 21 bases between them. Germline V lookup: CDR1 SQVTM, CDR2 ANQGSEA. The CDR3 totals 17 residues. This CDR3 is CSVERPVVSFRNTEAFF. DNA of the CDR3: TGCAGCGTTGAGCGGCCAGTCGTATCCTTTCGGAACACTGAAGCTTTCTTT.

This chain joins TRBV27 and TRBJ1-2; no firm D call. The CDR3 loop spans 13 amino acids. V was shortened by 7 bases and J by 6 bases, with 15 bases between the two germline ends. Germline V CDR1 and CDR2: MNHEY, SMNVEV (reference sequence). The DNA of the CDR3 is TGTGCCAGCATGGAGGCAGGCCGTGATGGCTACACCTTC. It encodes CASMEAGRDGYTF.